The next 2 T cell receptor beta chains were all read from a single sample in a study of shared clonotypes between healthy human individuals. Sequenced by immunoSEQ multiplex PCR; TCRdb stores in-frame clones only, minus some. The sample consists of about 1.5 million clones, around 98% of them appearing once. Sequencing was done on a sample of naive CD4+ T cells sorted from blood. Indicated subset: CD45RA+ positively selected. These receptors were taken from a man aged 25 to 40 in good health.

The gene calls are TRBV5-8 and TRBJ2-7, with 8 nucleotides matching TRBD2. V was pared by 4 bases and J by 1 base, with 7 bases of the junction left unmatched. Germline assignment: CDR1 SGHTS and CDR2 YDEGEE. The CDR3 contains 15 residues. CDR3 sequence reads: CASSQLAVWSYEQYF. The CDR3 region has the DNA TGTGCCAGCAGCCAACTAGCGGTATGGTCCTACGAGCAGTACTTC.

This chain joins TRBV28 and TRBJ2-2; no reliable D call. V was trimmed by 8 bases and J by 6 bases, leaving 10 bases between them. Germline assignment: CDR1 MDHEN and CDR2 SYDVKM. CDR3 length: 12 amino acids. CDR3 amino acids: CASCQKAGELFF. The CDR3, as DNA: TGTGCCAGCTGCCAGAAGGCCGGGGAGCTGTTTTTT.